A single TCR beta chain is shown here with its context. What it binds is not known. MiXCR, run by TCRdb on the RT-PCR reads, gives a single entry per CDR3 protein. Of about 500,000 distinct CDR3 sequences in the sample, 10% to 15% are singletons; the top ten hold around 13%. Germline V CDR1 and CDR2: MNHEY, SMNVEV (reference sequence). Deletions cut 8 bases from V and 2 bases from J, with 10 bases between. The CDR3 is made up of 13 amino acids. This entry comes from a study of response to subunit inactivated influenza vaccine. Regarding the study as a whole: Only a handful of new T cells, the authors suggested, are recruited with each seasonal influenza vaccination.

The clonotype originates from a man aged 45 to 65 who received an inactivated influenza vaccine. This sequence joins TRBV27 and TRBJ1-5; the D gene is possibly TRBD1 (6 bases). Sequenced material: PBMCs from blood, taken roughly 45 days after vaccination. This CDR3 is CASARQGNQPQHF. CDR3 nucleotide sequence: TGTGCCAGCGCCAGACAGGGCAATCAGCCCCAGCATTTT.